The TCR beta chain under discussion was sequenced for a study of cytomegalovirus exposure and HLA in healthy donors. This PCR relied on a set of 60 Vbeta primers and 13 Jbeta primers. Clones were sequenced by immunoSEQ multiplex PCR, and TCRdb holds only the in-frame ones, with some missing. The repertoire includes 200,000 to 300,000 clones, roughly 82% of them detected once, and around 5.4% sits in the top ten. V lost 4 bases and J 5 bases, leaving 6 bases between the germline ends. The CDR3 is made up of 12 amino acids. In germline, CDR1 is LNHDA, CDR2 SQIVND (reference sequence). The chain links TRBV19 to TRBJ1-5, with D unclear. The sequence was collected from a woman between 35 and 50 years old in good health and CMV-seropositive. Sequencing was carried out using PBMCs. In nucleotides, the CDR3 is TGTGCCAGTAGTAACACACATCAGCCCCAGCATTTT. Amino acid sequence: CASSNTHQPQHF.